These 24 T cell receptor beta chains came from one sample sequenced in a study of CD8 T cells in Susac syndrome. The RNA, about 0.5 to 1 ug, was put through reverse transcription using random hexamers. TCRdb re-derived calls from the immunoSEQ multiplex PCR reads in MiXCR, one entry per CDR3 protein. The repertoire holds over 150,000 distinct CDR3 sequences, with around 96% as singletons. Sequencing used CD4+ T cells from PBMCs. The receptors were gathered from a human donor with Susac syndrome.

This clonotype showed up just once. V gene TRBV20-1 combines with J gene TRBJ1-1; no clear D. Germline V gene lookup returns CDR1 DFQATT and CDR2 SNEGSKA (reference sequence). This CDR3 has 14 residues. Trimming pared 4 bases from V and 1 base from J, leaving 13 bases between. CDR3 protein: CSAILASANTEAFF. The CDR3 nucleotides are TGCAGTGCTATCCTGGCGTCGGCGAACACTGAAGCTTTCTTT.

The CDR3 loop is CASSTGAGRWTEAFF. CDR3 bases: TGCGCCAGCAGCACCGGTGCGGGGAGGTGGACTGAAGCTTTCTTT. The V call is TRBV5-1, the J call TRBJ1-1; no clear D gene. The V gene lost 4 bases and the J gene lost 5 bases, with 18 bases spanning the gap. In germline, CDR1 is SGHRS, CDR2 YFSETQ. The CDR3 has 15 amino acids.

The chain links TRBV27 to TRBJ2-5; D unresolved. Germline values: CDR1 MNHEY, CDR2 SMNVEV (reference sequence). Trimming left V 3 bases short and J 4 bases short, with 12 bases between. This CDR3 contains 14 residues. DNA for the CDR3: TGTGCCAGCAGTTTCTCGAATTCGGGAGAGACCCAGTACTTC. Translating it yields CASSFSNSGETQYF.

The genes are TRBV20-1 and TRBJ2-7; no clear D gene. In germline, CDR1 is DFQATT, CDR2 SNEGSKA (reference sequence). V was clipped by 3 bases and J by 8 bases, with 11 bases between them. The CDR3 is 11 amino acids. CDR3 loop: CSASNRSKQYF. The CDR3 DNA is TGCAGTGCTAGTAACAGAAGCAAGCAGTACTTC.

In nucleotides, the CDR3 is TGTGCCAGCAGTTACTCTTCTGGCGGTGGCTACACCTTC. This translates into CASSYSSGGGYTF. This chain links TRBV6-6 with TRBJ1-2; no definite D call. Germline CDR1 is MNHNY and CDR2 is SVGAGI (reference sequence). This CDR3 region has 13 residues. Trimming took off 0 bases at V and 7 bases at J, with 9 bases between the two ends.

The rearrangement joins TRBV10-3 to TRBJ2-5, with D possibly matching TRBD1 (6 bases). Germline CDR1 and CDR2: ENHRY and SYGVKD. This CDR3 has 13 residues. With 6 bases removed from V and 5 bases from J, the gap between germline ends came to 13 bases. The DNA of the CDR3 is TGTGCCATCAGGCCGGGACAACGGGAGACCCAGTACTTC. This translates into CAIRPGQRETQYF.

This rearrangement joins TRBV28 to TRBJ2-5; D gene unclear. Germline CDR1 and CDR2: MDHEN and SYDVKM. Trimming stripped 5 bases from V and 4 bases from J, with 8 bases between. The CDR3 covers 12 residues. DNA for the CDR3: TGTGCCAGCAGTCCACAGTCAGAGACCCAGTACTTC. Its translation: CASSPQSETQYF.

The chain recombines TRBV20-1 with TRBJ1-4; a weak D match, TRBD1 (5 bases). The CDR3 runs to 15 residues. Trimming took off 0 bases at V and 8 bases at J, with 16 bases between the two ends. Germline V CDR1 and CDR2: DFQATT, SNEGSKA (reference sequence). CDR3 amino acids: CSARDSGRASEKLFF. CDR3 DNA sequence: TGCAGTGCTAGAGATTCGGGCAGGGCAAGCGAAAAACTGTTTTTT.

V is TRBV3-1 and J is TRBJ1-4; no firm D call. Germline CDR1 LGHDT, CDR2 YNNKEL (reference sequence). V was trimmed by 2 bases and J by 7 bases, leaving 8 bases between them. CDR3 length: 13 amino acids. This CDR3 reads CASSQREPEKLFF. The CDR3 region has the DNA TGTGCCAGCAGCCAACGCGAACCTGAAAAACTGTTTTTT.

The rearrangement links TRBV6-2 or TRBV6-3 to TRBJ2-7; D might be TRBD2 (6 bases). Per germline, CDR1 MNHEY and CDR2 SVGEGT. Trimming shortened V by 6 bases and J by 0 bases, and 15 bases separated the two germline ends. The CDR3 has 15 amino acids. CDR3 DNA sequence: TGTGCCAGCAGCGGGACTTGGTCCAGCTCCTACGAGCAGTACTTC. Its translation: CASSGTWSSSYEQYF.

The V and J genes are TRBV29-1 and TRBJ1-3, with D unresolved. From germline, CDR1 is SQVTM and CDR2 ANQGSEA. V lost 4 bases, J lost 2 bases, and 9 bases lay in between. The CDR3 has 13 residues. For the CDR3, the DNA is TGCAGCGTTGGGGCCCAAGCTGGAAACACCATATATTTT. This gives the protein CSVGAQAGNTIYF. Full variable domain (remainder filled in from reference TRBV29-1 and TRBJ1-3): SAVISQKPSRDICQRGTSLTIQCQVDSQVTMMFWYRQQPGQSLTLIATANQGSEATYESGFVIDKFPISRPNLTFSTLTVSNMSPEDSSIYLCSVGAQAGNTIYFGEGSWLTVV.

V and J are TRBV4-3 and TRBJ2-3, with 8 bases matching TRBD1. Germline V gene data show CDR1 as LGHNA and CDR2 as YSLEER. Trimming took 3 bases from V and 1 from J; bases not matched to a gene: 6. The CDR3 has 16 residues. This CDR3 is CASSQAGTGRTDTQYF. The CDR3 bases are TGCGCCAGCAGCCAGGCTGGGACAGGCCGCACAGATACGCAGTATTTT.

The rearrangement links TRBV18 to TRBJ1-2; a weak D match, TRBD1 (6 bases). The germline V and J ends were trimmed by 0 bases and 6 bases, with 11 bases remaining between them. This CDR3 comprises 14 residues. Germline assignment: CDR1 KGHSH and CDR2 LQKENI. CDR3 amino acids: CASSPPGAGDGYTF. CDR3 nucleotide sequence: TGTGCCAGCTCACCACCGGGGGCAGGGGATGGCTACACCTTC.

This rearrangement joins TRBV5-1 to TRBJ2-1, with 9 bases aligning to TRBD2. Germline values: CDR1 SGHRS, CDR2 YFSETQ. J was trimmed by 7 bases and V by 6 bases; bases with no gene match: 14. The CDR3 spans 16 residues. CDR3: CASTGREGPVVNEQFF. CDR3 nucleotide sequence: TGCGCCAGCACGGGGCGGGAGGGCCCTGTTGTGAATGAGCAGTTCTTC. Using reference TRBV5-1 and TRBJ2-1 for the parts outside the CDR3, the full variable domain is KAGVTQTPRYLIKTRGQQVTLSCSPISGHRSVSWYQQTPGQGLQFLFEYFSETQRNKGNFPGRFSGRQFSNSRSEMNVSTLELGDSALYLCASTGREGPVVNEQFFGPGTRLTVL.

This chain joins TRBV5-1 and TRBJ2-7; 12 nucleotides agree with TRBD2. The CDR3 has 15 amino acids. The V gene's germline CDR1 is SGHRS and CDR2 YFSETQ. V gave up 3 bases and J gave up 4 bases; unmatched junction bases: 5. The CDR3 protein is CASSSTSGSFYEQYF. The CDR3 bases are TGCGCCAGCAGCTCGACTAGCGGGAGTTTTTACGAGCAGTACTTC.

The V call is TRBV20-1, the J call TRBJ1-1; D is unresolved. Germline loops: CDR1 DFQATT, CDR2 SNEGSKA (reference sequence). V was shortened by 4 bases and J by 5 bases, with 14 bases between the two germline ends. The CDR3 loop spans 13 amino acids. CDR3 amino acids: CSATDGQLTEAFF. DNA of the CDR3: TGCAGTGCTACCGACGGGCAATTAACTGAAGCTTTCTTT.

The V call is TRBV20-1, the J call TRBJ2-1; D is perhaps TRBD2 (6 bases). From germline, CDR1 is DFQATT and CDR2 SNEGSKA (reference sequence). This CDR3 comprises 14 residues. V lost 1 base and J 0 bases, leaving 7 bases between the germline ends. The chain's CDR3 is CSARAGVSYNEQFF. CDR3 nucleotides: TGCAGTGCTAGAGCGGGAGTCTCCTACAATGAGCAGTTCTTC.

The rearrangement uses TRBV4-3 and TRBJ2-1, with D possibly being TRBD2 (5 bases). The V gene's germline CDR1 is LGHNA and CDR2 YSLEER. V shed 0 bases and J shed 9 bases, with 15 bases lying between them. This CDR3 is 15 amino acids long. CDR3 bases: TGCGCCAGCAGCCAAGATCGTGCCGGGGTGCGTGAGCAGTTCTTC. Its translation: CASSQDRAGVREQFF.

J is TRBJ2-3 and V is TRBV7-2; TRBD1 might be the D (5 bases). Trimming cost V 3 bases and J 3 bases, with 7 bases left between them. The CDR3 length is 13 residues. Germline values: CDR1 SGHTA, CDR2 FQGNSA. In DNA form, the CDR3 reads TGTGCCAGCAGCTTTAGGGGTACAGATACGCAGTATTTT. Protein: CASSFRGTDTQYF.

The chain uses TRBV27 and TRBJ2-7; no firm D call. Trimming shortened V by 6 bases and J by 3 bases, and 24 bases separated the two germline ends. The germline gives CDR1 MNHEY, CDR2 SMNVEV (reference sequence). This CDR3 has 17 amino acids. In DNA, the CDR3 is TGTGCCAGCAGCCGCCGGCCGCAGCGAGATAACCACTACGAGCAGTACTTC. It encodes CASSRRPQRDNHYEQYF.

This sequence joins TRBV20-1 and TRBJ1-5, with 7 bases fitting TRBD1. Germline V gives CDR1 DFQATT, CDR2 SNEGSKA (reference sequence). The CDR3 loop spans 15 amino acids. With 5 bases clipped from V and 4 bases from J, the junction kept 11 bases outside the gene matches. CDR3 nucleotide sequence: TGCAGTGCTCTTACCGGGACAGAGGATAATCAGCCCCAGCATTTT. The encoded protein is CSALTGTEDNQPQHF.

The rearrangement joins TRBV11-1 to TRBJ2-7; D may match TRBD1 or TRBD2 (6 bases each). Germline CDR1 is SGHAT and CDR2 is FQDESV (reference sequence). This CDR3 has 12 residues. The V gene lost 3 bases and the J gene lost 11 bases, with 14 bases spanning the gap. CDR3 residues: CASSLEGQWEYF. The CDR3, as DNA: TGTGCCAGCAGCTTGGAGGGACAATGGGAGTACTTC.

The chain uses TRBV15 and TRBJ1-1; D call uncertain. Per the germline V gene, CDR1 is LNHNV and CDR2 is YYDKDF (reference sequence). V gave up 1 base and J gave up 3 bases, with 15 bases separating them. This CDR3 has 16 residues. The CDR3 spells CATSRASVAGHTEAFF. The CDR3 DNA is TGTGCCACCAGCAGAGCTAGTGTGGCCGGCCACACTGAAGCTTTCTTT.

Points on this clonotype: The CDR3 does not close with the conserved phenylalanine or tryptophan, likely indicating a read error. The DNA is omitted, as the CDR3 cannot be located on it reliably, and the CDR3 follows TCRdb's listing. This chain uses TRBV13 with TRBJ2-4; TRBD2 is the table's D call, not checked against the DNA. The CDR3 is 8 amino acids in total, end residues counted. Germline V CDR1 and CDR2: PRHDT, FYEKMQ (reference sequence). This CDR3 is CASTLKRL.